The table lists the clone carrying this TCR beta chain with many counts. The CDR3 is 13 amino acids. Germline V gives CDR1 SGHVS, CDR2 FQNEAQ. V lost 3 bases to trimming and J lost 5 bases, with 10 bases between them. Ophthalmopathy in the patients scored at least 3 on Clinical Activity Score and at least 4 on NOSPECS grade, lasting under 3 months. On the basis of clinical symptoms, serum thyroxine and TRAb, thyroid ultrasound and orbital computed tomography, diagnoses were made. The PBMCs were sourced from fresh peripheral blood (10 ml). Amplification targeted TCR beta CDR3 regions from RNA transcripts. HTBI primers were the set used in a first-round RT-PCR of the TCR CDR3. TCRdb analysed the multiplex PCR reads with MiXCR anew, one entry per CDR3 protein. The sample contains hundreds of thousands of distinct CDR3 sequences, roughly 15% of which appear only once. The sample comes from a study of T cells in Graves' hyperthyroidism and ophthalmopathy.

The receptor was isolated from a woman aged 40 to 50 with Graves' ophthalmopathy. The rearrangement joins TRBV7-8 to TRBJ2-5, with D possibly matching TRBD2 (6 bases). Specimen: blood. The CDR3, as DNA: TGTGCCAGCAGCTTTACGGGAGTCGAGACCCAGTACTTC. It encodes CASSFTGVETQYF.